This TCR beta chain was obtained from a study of cytomegalovirus exposure and HLA in healthy donors. General study points: Serostatus for CMV was the only available immune exposure information. V- and J-gene trimming of TCR beta was linked (in a later analysis) to a missense DCLRE1C variant. TRBV6-2, TRBV6-3 and some other V segments were excluded as indistinguishable. It was reported that the classifier diagnosed cytomegalovirus status with high specificity and sensitivity in both the original and validation cohorts.

It was with 60 Vbeta and 13 Jbeta primers that the PCR ran. TCRdb keeps only in-frame clones here, not all; method: immunoSEQ multiplex PCR. The sample shows around 140,000 clones, and around 1.5% sits with its ten largest clones. V was clipped by 3 bases and J by 6 bases; unmatched bases: 10. This CDR3 comprises 15 residues. CDR1 is GTSNPN, CDR2 SVGIG, per germline (reference sequence). As regards this clone: As yet, its antigen is unknown.

This sequence originates from a woman in her forties or fifties in good health and CMV-seronegative. Sequencing was carried out using PBMCs. V is TRBV30 and J is TRBJ2-3, with 9 positions matching TRBD2. The CDR3 bases are TGTGCCTGGAGGAGGGGAGCGGGAGGATCTGATACGCAGTATTTT. It specifies CAWRRGAGGSDTQYF.